The 32 T cell receptor beta chains given below trace back to one sample, sequenced in a study of blood T cell repertoires in COVID-19 (TCRdb year 2020). The library was prepared using the immunoSEQ multiplex PCR assay. In its TCRdb copy, this immuneACCESS table keeps in-frame sequences only and misses some clones. Where compared with another copy, unresolved V genes explain less than half of these, and the others have no known cause. The sample table holds some 260,000 clones, of which approximately 77% were seen once. Roughly 3% of the sample belongs to the ten largest clones. The specimen was peripheral blood. All receptors come from a woman aged 18-29 years with acute or convalescent COVID-19.

The gene calls are TRBV25-1 and TRBJ1-3, with D unresolved. The length of the CDR3 is 11 residues. CDR1 and CDR2 from the germline V gene are MGHDK and SYGVNS. The V and J ends lost 9 bases and 4 bases respectively, with 7 bases between them. DNA of the CDR3: TGTGCCAGTGGTAGAGGAAACACCATATATTTT. Translated, it gives CASGRGNTIYF.

The rearrangement links TRBV28 to TRBJ2-5; 11 bases agree with TRBD2. Germline V gene sequence: CDR1 MDHEN, CDR2 SYDVKM. With 2 bases clipped from V and 1 base from J, the junction kept 0 bases outside the gene matches. The CDR3 sequence is 15 residues long. The CDR3 sequence: CASSLTSGGQETQYF. Here the CDR3 DNA reads TGTGCCAGCAGTTTAACTAGCGGGGGCCAAGAGACCCAGTACTTC.

Of note for this clone: Other DNA sequences in this sample translate to the same CDR3. V and J are TRBV9 and TRBJ2-5; 7 bases are shared with TRBD2. Germline V CDR1 and CDR2: SGDLS, YYNGEE. V lost 0 bases, J lost 1 base, and 3 bases stayed unmatched. CDR3 length: 15 amino acids. The CDR3 DNA is TGTGCCAGCAGCGTAGTGGCTAGCGGCCAAGAGACCCAGTACTTC. Translated, it gives CASSVVASGQETQYF.

This clone is a singleton in its sample. The V gene is TRBV27, the J gene TRBJ2-1; TRBD2 matches at 8 bases. V gave up 10 bases and J gave up 7 bases; unmatched junction bases: 15. CDR3 length: 15 residues. CDR1 is MNHEY and CDR2 is SMNVEV in the germline V gene (reference sequence). The CDR3 nucleotides read TGTGCCACCCCTCGGAGGGCTAGCGGGTCGAATGAGCAGTTCTTC. This translates into CATPRRASGSNEQFF.

V gene TRBV10-3 combines with J gene TRBJ2-7; the match to TRBD2 covers 12 bases. J was trimmed by 4 bases and V by 10 bases; bases with no gene match: 8. CDR1 ENHRY and CDR2 SYGVKD come from the germline V gene. This CDR3 comprises 14 residues. The CDR3 coding sequence is TGTGCCACCGCCGCCGGACTAGCGGGATACGAGCAGTACTTC. Its protein product is CATAAGLAGYEQYF.

The chain links TRBV7-2 to TRBJ1-4, with TRBD1 matching over 8 bases. Germline trimming cut 5 bases from V and 9 bases from J; bases unmatched to any gene: 11. Looked up from germline, CDR1 is SGHTA and CDR2 is FQGNSA. The CDR3 covers 15 residues. The CDR3 region is CASSHPQDRAKKLFF. In nucleotides, the CDR3 is TGTGCCAGCAGCCACCCTCAGGACAGGGCCAAAAAACTGTTTTTT.

This chain joins TRBV30 and TRBJ2-7, with 8 positions matching TRBD1. V dropped 0 bases and J dropped 5; count of bases not matched to a gene: 3. Per the germline V gene, CDR1 is GTSNPN and CDR2 is SVGIG (reference sequence). This CDR3 spans 13 amino acids. The CDR3 protein is CAWSVSTGDEQYF. The CDR3 DNA reads TGTGCCTGGAGTGTATCGACAGGGGACGAGCAGTACTTC. The full variable domain, with the rest looked up from reference TRBV30 and TRBJ2-7, is SQTIHQWPATLVQPVGSPLSLECTVEGTSNPNLYWYRQAAGRGLQLLFYSVGIGQISSEVPQNLSASRPQDRQFILSSKKLLLSDSGFYLCAWSVSTGDEQYFGPGTRLTVT.

This clone turned up a few times. The chain combines TRBV6-2 or TRBV6-3 with TRBJ1-5, with D possibly TRBD1 on 5 matching bases. The length of the CDR3 is 15 residues. Between the trimmed V and J ends, which lost 2 bases and 4 bases, there was a span of 12 bases. In germline, CDR1 is MNHEY, CDR2 SVGEGT. The CDR3 protein is CASSYISGFNQPQHF. The CDR3, as DNA: TGTGCCAGCAGTTACATATCAGGGTTTAATCAGCCCCAGCATTTT.

This chain joins TRBV7-8 and TRBJ2-3; 10 nucleotides line up with TRBD2. V lost 5 bases, J lost 3 bases, and 8 bases stayed unmatched. This CDR3 region has 16 residues. CDR1 is SGHVS, CDR2 FQNEAQ, per germline. DNA for the CDR3: TGTGCCAGCAGCGGGTTAATAGCGGGAGGAACAGATACGCAGTATTTT. Protein: CASSGLIAGGTDTQYF.

V usage is TRBV9 and J usage is TRBJ2-2; no clear D gene. Trimming shortened V by 0 bases and J by 8 bases, and 5 bases separated the two germline ends. The germline V gene has CDR1 SGDLS and CDR2 YYNGEE. The CDR3 has 12 residues. DNA for the CDR3: TGTGCCAGCAGCGTAGTTCTGGGGGAGCTGTTTTTT. Its translation: CASSVVLGELFF.

The CDR3 nucleotides read TGTGCCAGCAGCTTAAAGACAGGAAGGTACTATGGCTACACCTTC. It codes for CASSLKTGRYYGYTF. The J gene is TRBJ1-2, the V gene TRBV7-9, with a possible D match to TRBD1 (6 bases). The CDR3 extends over 15 amino acids. V was shortened by 2 bases and J by 3 bases, with 13 bases between the two germline ends. CDR1 SEHNR and CDR2 FQNEAQ come from the germline V gene (reference sequence).

CDR3 protein: CASSFAQGATNEKLFF. The CDR3 DNA follows: TGCGCCAGCAGCTTTGCTCAGGGGGCGACTAATGAAAAACTGTTTTTT. The chain is built from TRBV5-1 and TRBJ1-4, with 8 positions matching TRBD1. The CDR3 has 16 residues. V trimming: 2 bases; J trimming: 2 bases; junction bases outside the gene matches: 5. Germline-derived CDR1 and CDR2 are SGHRS and YFSETQ.

The chain employs TRBV10-2 and TRBJ2-1, with 10 nucleotides matching TRBD2. This CDR3 has 13 residues. The J segment lost 13 bases and the V segment lost 4 bases, leaving 7 bases of the junction unmatched. Germline V CDR1 and CDR2: WSHSY, SAAADI. The CDR3 DNA reads TGCGCCAGCAGTGCCGTCCAACTAGCGGGACAGTTCTTC. Protein: CASSAVQLAGQFF.

The chain couples TRBV5-4 to TRBJ2-1, with D tentatively TRBD2 (6 bases). Germline loops: CDR1 SGHNT, CDR2 YYREEE (reference sequence). The CDR3 is 15 residues long. V lost 5 bases and J 5 bases, leaving 17 bases between the germline ends. CDR3 sequence (DNA): TGTGCCAGCAGGGTGGGACTGCCCGTACACAATGAGCAGTTCTTC. This sequence encodes CASRVGLPVHNEQFF.

The V gene is TRBV11-2, the J gene TRBJ2-1; TRBD2 is a possible D gene (6 bases). Germline CDR1 SGHAT, CDR2 FQNNGV. The CDR3 length is 17 residues. V lost 1 base and J lost 5, with 18 bases in between. For the CDR3, the DNA is TGTGCCAGCAGCTTAGGTCAAGGGCTAGCGAGACACAATGAGCAGTTCTTC. Its translation: CASSLGQGLARHNEQFF.

This chain connects TRBV5-1 to TRBJ2-1; D unclear. Trimming pared 4 bases from V and 1 base from J, leaving 6 bases between. In germline, CDR1 is SGHRS, CDR2 YFSETQ. This CDR3 is 13 amino acids long. The CDR3 sequence is CASSPGSYNEQFF. The CDR3 DNA follows: TGCGCCAGCAGCCCGGGTTCCTACAATGAGCAGTTCTTC.

The gene calls are TRBV18 and TRBJ1-2; D remains ambiguous. Between the trimmed V and J ends, which lost 2 bases and 0 bases, there was a span of 16 bases. Germline CDR1 reads KGHSH; CDR2 reads LQKENI. This CDR3 region has 17 residues. CDR3 bases: TGTGCCAGCTCACCAGTCGTCAGAACAACATCTAACTATGGCTACACCTTC. This gives the protein CASSPVVRTTSNYGYTF.

This clone was found once. The CDR3 DNA is TGCGCCAGCAGCTTGGGGACTGCGCCCACTGAAGCTTTCTTT. Protein product: CASSLGTAPTEAFF. This chain links TRBV5-1 with TRBJ1-1, with D hard to call. Germline lookup yields CDR1 SGHRS and CDR2 YFSETQ. CDR3 size: 14 residues. V lost 0 bases, J lost 4 bases, and 10 bases lay in between.

The genes are TRBV28 and TRBJ2-5; TRBD2 matches 9 bases. Germline-derived CDR1 and CDR2 are MDHEN and SYDVKM. The CDR3 is 15 residues long. The J segment lost 4 bases and the V segment lost 2 bases, leaving 5 bases of the junction unmatched. In DNA form, the CDR3 reads TGTGCCAGCAGTTTAATCCCACTAGCGGGAGAGACCCAGTACTTC. This encodes CASSLIPLAGETQYF.

The V and J genes are TRBV30 and TRBJ1-6; D gene unclear. The germline gives CDR1 GTSNPN, CDR2 SVGIG (reference sequence). V was shortened by 4 bases and J by 5 bases, with 15 bases between the two germline ends. The CDR3 is 15 residues long. This chain's CDR3 is CAWTSQTHNNSPLHF. CDR3 sequence (DNA): TGTGCCTGGACGTCACAGACACACAATAATTCACCCCTCCACTTT. Full variable domain (missing parts from reference TRBV30 and TRBJ1-6): SQTIHQWPATLVQPVGSPLSLECTVEGTSNPNLYWYRQAAGRGLQLLFYSVGIGQISSEVPQNLSASRPQDRQFILSSKKLLLSDSGFYLCAWTSQTHNNSPLHFGNGTRLTVT.

This clone came up once. The gene calls are TRBV18 and TRBJ2-7; D uncertain. The CDR3 contains 13 residues. The V end was cut by 3 bases, the J end by 0 bases, with 6 bases between. Looked up from germline, CDR1 is KGHSH and CDR2 is LQKENI. The CDR3 DNA reads TGTGCCAGCTCACCCCCCGGCTCCTACGAGCAGTACTTC. Translation gives CASSPPGSYEQYF.

This clone came up once. The chain couples TRBV19 to TRBJ2-7; D possibly corresponds to TRBD2 (6 bases). The CDR3 contains 18 residues. Germline CDR1 and CDR2: LNHDA and SQIVND (reference sequence). The V end lost 6 bases, the J end lost 0 bases, and 24 bases lay between the germline ends. CDR3 DNA sequence: TGTGCCAGTAGCTCTAGGTGGCAGGGAGGAGGTGGCTCCTACGAGCAGTACTTC. Translated: CASSSRWQGGGGSYEQYF.

The chain combines TRBV9 with TRBJ2-5; D may be TRBD2 (5 bases). The CDR3 consists of 15 residues. The V gene lost 4 bases and the J gene lost 5 bases, with 18 bases spanning the gap. CDR1 is SGDLS, CDR2 YYNGEE, per germline. This CDR3 is CASSPGELGGETQYF. CDR3 sequence (DNA): TGTGCCAGCAGCCCCGGGGAACTAGGTGGGGAGACCCAGTACTTC.

This rearrangement joins TRBV5-8 to TRBJ1-6, with D tentatively TRBD1 (6 bases). The CDR3 totals 16 residues. Looked up from germline, CDR1 is SGHTS and CDR2 is YDEGEE. V lost 2 bases and J 9 bases, leaving 18 bases between the germline ends. CDR3 sequence reads: CASSFFGAGVGSPLHF. CDR3 DNA sequence: TGTGCCAGCAGCTTCTTTGGGGCAGGGGTTGGTTCACCCCTCCACTTT.

This sequence joins TRBV19 and TRBJ2-1, with 8 bases that match TRBD1. Germline CDR1 reads LNHDA; CDR2 reads SQIVND (reference sequence). The CDR3 totals 14 residues. V shed 6 bases and J 4 bases; nucleotides not matched to a gene: 5. The CDR3 sequence: CASSQGARYNEQFF. CDR3 DNA: TGTGCCAGTAGCCAGGGGGCTAGGTACAATGAGCAGTTCTTC.

This sequence joins TRBV28 and TRBJ1-1, with 8 bases fitting TRBD1. After removal of 6 bases from V and 1 base from J, the junction contained 4 bases not matched to a gene. Germline CDR1 MDHEN, CDR2 SYDVKM. This CDR3 has 14 residues. The CDR3 spells CASSRQGKNTEAFF. The CDR3 coding sequence is TGTGCCAGCAGCAGACAGGGGAAGAACACTGAAGCTTTCTTT.

J is TRBJ1-2 and V is TRBV21-1; the table calls TRBD1, which could not be checked here. TRBV21-1 is labeled a pseudogene. The CDR3 runs to 14 residues. In DNA form, the CDR3 reads TGTGCCAGCAGCAAAACCTTCGCAGTTTGCGGCTACACCTTC. This codes for CASSKTFAVCGYTF.

This rearrangement joins TRBV7-6 to TRBJ2-1; D is possibly TRBD2 (6 bases). This CDR3 is built from 15 residues. V lost 5 bases and J lost 2, with 13 bases in between. Germline lookup yields CDR1 SGHVS and CDR2 FNYEAQ. Written as DNA, the CDR3 is TGTGCCAGCAGCCCCGGAGGGCCCGCCTACAATGAGCAGTTCTTC. It specifies CASSPGGPAYNEQFF. Full variable domain (outside the CDR3, taken from reference TRBV7-6 and TRBJ2-1): GAGVSQSPRYKVTKRGQDVALRCDPISGHVSLYWYRQALGQGPEFLTYFNYEAQQDKSGLPNDRFSAERPEGSISTLTIQRTEQRDSAMYRCASSPGGPAYNEQFFGPGTRLTVL.

This chain links TRBV7-9 with TRBJ1-4; TRBD1 matches at 8 bases. The V gene end was trimmed by 2 bases and the J gene end by 3 bases; junction bases not matched to a gene: 14. This CDR3 is built from 19 residues. Germline-derived CDR1 and CDR2 are SEHNR and FQNEAQ (reference sequence). CDR3 coding DNA: TGTGCCAGCAGCTTAAGGTTCGGACAGGGAATTGATGCTAATGAAAAACTGTTTTTT. Its protein is CASSLRFGQGIDANEKLFF.

This clone was seen only once. The V gene is TRBV12-1, the J gene TRBJ2-7; TRBD2, as called in the table, went unchecked against the DNA. TRBV12-1 is given as a pseudogene. The CDR3 is made up of 17 amino acids. CDR3 sequence (DNA): TGTGCCAGCAGCTGCCCCCCTGGCGGGGAGGCTTTCTACGAGCAGTACTTC. Translation gives CASSCPPGGEAFYEQYF.

V gene TRBV7-2 combines with J gene TRBJ2-1, with D unclear. V was pared by 2 bases and J by 6 bases, with 11 bases between. The length of the CDR3 is 14 residues. Germline V gene sequence: CDR1 SGHTA, CDR2 FQGNSA. CDR3 region: CASSLQASANEQFF. CDR3 nucleotides: TGTGCCAGCAGCTTACAGGCGTCTGCCAATGAGCAGTTCTTC.

This clone appeared a single time. This chain joins TRBV19 and TRBJ2-5, with D hard to call. The CDR3 spans 16 residues. V lost 1 base to trimming and J lost 5 bases, with 17 bases between them. The germline gives CDR1 LNHDA, CDR2 SQIVND (reference sequence). The DNA of the CDR3 is TGTGCCAGTAGTATAGTCGTTGGCAGTCTTTTGGAGACCCAGTACTTC. Its translation is CASSIVVGSLLETQYF.